The rows below give T cell receptor beta chains drawn from one sample of a study of CD8 T cells in Susac syndrome. TCRdb called the immunoSEQ multiplex PCR reads again in MiXCR, with one record for every CDR3 protein. The sample has some 180,000 distinct CDR3 sequences; approximately 93% are singletons. The sample consisted of CD4+ T cells from PBMCs. These receptors originate from a human donor in good health. The CDR3 runs from the conserved cysteine through the conserved F or W. A D gene is named only where the DNA matches it firmly. The size entry is marked missing in some rows and otherwise reads once, few, many or a size class.

clone size,V gene,D gene,J gene,CDR3 protein,CDR3 DNA
.,TRBV28,.,TRBJ2-4,CASEESSFNIQYF,TGTGCCAGCGAAGAGAGTAGCTTCAACATTCAGTACTTC
.,TRBV5-1,.,TRBJ2-5,CASSLNVQGQETQYF,TGCGCCAGCAGCTTGAACGTCCAGGGTCAAGAGACCCAGTACTTC
.,TRBV6-6,.,TRBJ2-5,CASSYTETQYF,TGTGCCAGCAGTTACACCGAGACCCAGTACTTC
.,TRBV7-3,TRBD1,TRBJ2-5,CASSLSRTGRQETQYF,TGTGCCAGCAGCTTAAGCCGGACAGGGAGGCAAGAGACCCAGTACTTC
.,TRBV5-1,.,TRBJ1-2,CASSPAAGPDTF,TGCGCCAGCAGCCCGGCGGCAGGACCTGACACCTTC
.,TRBV5-1,.,TRBJ2-5,CASSKGGASQETQYF,TGCGCCAGCAGCAAAGGGGGGGCGTCCCAAGAGACCCAGTACTTC
.,TRBV28,TRBD2,TRBJ2-3,CASISGGAGTDTQYF,TGTGCCAGCATCTCGGGGGGGGCGGGCACAGATACGCAGTATTTT
.,TRBV18,.,TRBJ1-3,CASSLQGPRGNTIYF,TGTGCCAGCTCTCTACAGGGCCCGAGGGGAAACACCATATATTTT
.,TRBV6-6,.,TRBJ1-2,CASSVRKEVYGYTF,TGTGCCAGCAGTGTCCGGAAGGAGGTCTATGGCTACACCTTC
.,TRBV2,.,TRBJ2-5,CASCRGYQETQYF,TGTGCCAGTTGTAGGGGGTACCAAGAGACCCAGTACTTC
.,TRBV4-3,TRBD2,TRBJ2-1,CASSQVTSGGKSEQFF,TGCGCCAGCAGCCAAGTAACTAGCGGGGGGAAGAGTGAGCAGTTCTTC
.,TRBV28,.,TRBJ2-5,CASRPAGRETQYF,TGTGCCAGCAGGCCCGCAGGGCGAGAGACCCAGTACTTC
.,TRBV28,.,TRBJ2-4,CASSLPTGSGNIQYF,TGTGCCAGCAGCCTCCCAACAGGGTCGGGGAACATTCAGTACTTC
.,TRBV29-1,.,TRBJ2-3,CSVAPASPVTQYF,TGCAGCGTCGCCCCGGCCTCCCCAGTGACGCAGTATTTT
.,TRBV7-6,.,TRBJ1-5,CASSQGHPTGDSNQPQHF,TGTGCCAGCAGCCAGGGACATCCCACGGGTGATAGCAATCAGCCCCAGCATTTT
once,TRBV30,TRBD1,TRBJ1-1,CAWSSGQGAVSAFF,TGTGCCTGGAGCTCAGGACAGGGGGCGGTTTCAGCTTTCTTT
.,TRBV5-1,.,TRBJ2-7,CASSLDLPVSYEQYF,TGCGCCAGCAGCTTGGATCTCCCGGTCTCCTACGAGCAGTACTTC
.,TRBV7-9,.,TRBJ2-5,CASSLVSSLGYETQYF,TGTGCCAGCAGCTTAGTCTCCAGTTTAGGGTATGAGACCCAGTACTTC